This T cell receptor (beta chain) was found in a study of blood T cell repertoires in COVID-19. Profiling relied on immunoSEQ multiplex PCR, and the TCRdb table lists in-frame clones only, not all of them. The data contain a few hundred thousand clones, approximately 90% of them seen just once; the ten biggest clones take up about 3%. The sequencing sample was made of peripheral blood. The clonotype originates from a woman aged 25 to 39 with active or convalescent COVID-19.

For the CDR3, the DNA is TGCAGTGCTAGTCCGAGACAACGCACCGGGGAGCTGTTTTTT. The encoded protein is CSASPRQRTGELFF. This chain uses TRBV20-1 with TRBJ2-2; D unresolved. CDR1 is DFQATT, CDR2 SNEGSKA, per germline (reference sequence). Trimming cost V 3 bases and J 4 bases, with 12 bases left between them. The CDR3 consists of 14 residues.